These 31 T cell receptor beta chains came from one sample sequenced in a study of cytomegalovirus exposure and HLA in healthy donors. The PCR made use of 60 Vbeta and 13 Jbeta primers. Sequencing used immunoSEQ multiplex PCR; TCRdb keeps in-frame clones, though not all of them. The sample yields fewer than 150,000 clones, 73% seen once. Sequencing was performed on PBMCs. The origin of the receptors is a woman aged 40 to 50 in good health and CMV-seronegative.

This chain uses TRBV7-6 with TRBJ2-2; 9 bases are a match to TRBD2. The CDR3 covers 18 residues. The germline CDR1 and CDR2 sequences are SGHVS and FNYEAQ. The V gene end was trimmed by 5 bases and the J gene end by 4 bases; junction bases not matched to a gene: 14. CDR3 sequence: CASSPPASGTTGTGELFF. In nucleotides, the CDR3 is TGTGCCAGCAGCCCCCCGGCTAGCGGGACCACGGGCACCGGGGAGCTGTTTTTT.

This clone has just a few counts. V and J are TRBV4-1 and TRBJ1-1, with 8 bases fitting TRBD1. The CDR3 loop spans 14 amino acids. The V and J ends lost 4 bases and 9 bases, in that order; junction bases with no gene match: 10. Germline V gene data show CDR1 as MGHRA and CDR2 as YSYEKL. The CDR3 loop reads CASSRGQVGDKAFF. As DNA, the CDR3 is TGCGCCAGCAGCCGGGGACAGGTCGGGGATAAAGCTTTCTTT.

This chain links TRBV5-1 with TRBJ2-2; TRBD1 is a possible D gene (5 bases). The CDR3 has 16 residues. Trimming left V 2 bases short and J 0 bases short, with 11 bases between. Germline values: CDR1 SGHRS, CDR2 YFSETQ. The CDR3 DNA is TGCGCCAGCAGCTTTCTGACAGCCGCGAACACCGGGGAGCTGTTTTTT. This gives the protein CASSFLTAANTGELFF. Complete variable domain (other parts from reference TRBV5-1 and TRBJ2-2): KAGVTQTPRYLIKTRGQQVTLSCSPISGHRSVSWYQQTPGQGLQFLFEYFSETQRNKGNFPGRFSGRQFSNSRSEMNVSTLELGDSALYLCASSFLTAANTGELFFGEGSRLTVL.

This clone came up once. This chain uses TRBV19 with TRBJ1-5, with 9 bases lining up with TRBD1. V gave up 0 bases and J gave up 4 bases; unmatched junction bases: 7. Germline CDR1 and CDR2: LNHDA and SQIVND (reference sequence). This CDR3 is built from 17 residues. The CDR3 DNA sequence: TGTGCCAGTAGTATAGAACATTGGGGGACAGGGAATCAGCCCCAGCATTTT. Translated, it gives CASSIEHWGTGNQPQHF.

V and J are TRBV6-4 and TRBJ2-1; TRBD2 matches at 8 bases. J was trimmed by 0 bases and V by 8 bases; bases with no gene match: 3. The germline gives CDR1 MRHNA, CDR2 SNTAGT. This CDR3 comprises 14 residues. The DNA of the CDR3 is TGTGCCAGCCGAAGCGGGAGCTCCTACAATGAGCAGTTCTTC. Its translation: CASRSGSSYNEQFF.

The chain has TRBV7-7 and TRBJ2-5, with 12 bases fitting TRBD2. The ends lost 0 bases at V and 5 bases at J; junction bases unmatched: 4. Germline assignment: CDR1 SSHAT and CDR2 FNYEAQ (reference sequence). This CDR3 comprises 16 residues. CDR3: CASSLASSGGAETQYF. CDR3 DNA sequence: TGTGCCAGCAGCTTAGCATCTAGCGGGGGGGCTGAGACCCAGTACTTC.

The J gene is TRBJ2-5, the V gene TRBV7-9, with D perhaps matching TRBD1 (6 bases). V was pared by 6 bases and J by 4 bases, with 18 bases between. The V gene's germline CDR1 is SEHNR and CDR2 FQNEAQ (reference sequence). This CDR3 has 15 amino acids. CDR3 amino acids: CASRSYDRLRETQYF. In nucleotides, the CDR3 is TGTGCCAGCAGATCATATGACAGGCTCCGAGAGACCCAGTACTTC.

The V and J genes are TRBV7-9 and TRBJ2-7, with D possibly TRBD2 on 6 matching bases. From germline, CDR1 is SEHNR and CDR2 FQNEAQ (reference sequence). Trimming removed 3 bases at V and 0 bases at J, with 9 bases between. The CDR3 is made up of 14 amino acids. In DNA, the CDR3 is TGTGCCAGCAGCTTTCAGGGAGGCTCCTACGAGCAGTACTTC. It is translated as CASSFQGGSYEQYF. Full variable domain (missing parts from reference TRBV7-9 and TRBJ2-7): DTGVSQNPRHKITKRGQNVTFRCDPISEHNRLYWYRQTLGQGPEFLTYFQNEAQLEKSRLLSDRFSAERPKGSFSTLEIQRTEQGDSAMYLCASSFQGGSYEQYFGPGTRLTVT.

This clone was counted a few times. V gene TRBV7-2 combines with J gene TRBJ2-7, with 7 nucleotides matching TRBD1. Germline V gives CDR1 SGHTA, CDR2 FQGNSA. V trimming: 4 bases; J trimming: 7 bases; junction bases outside the gene matches: 4. This CDR3 spans 12 amino acids. DNA of the CDR3: TGTGCCAGCAGCTCTACAGGGGTTGAGCAGTACTTC. Amino acids: CASSSTGVEQYF. Looking up the rest from reference TRBV7-2 and TRBJ2-7 gives the full variable domain: GAGVSQSPSNKVTEKGKDVELRCDPISGHTALYWYRQSLGQGLEFLIYFQGNSAPDKSGLPSDRFSAERTGGSVSTLTIQRTQQEDSAVYLCASSSTGVEQYFGPGTRLTVT.

Details on this clone: One end of the junction varies from germline; a read error may be responsible. Here the CDR3 DNA reads TGTTCCAGCAGCGCATCCGGGACAGGGATGGAGAGTAAAGGAAACACCATATATTTT. This gives the protein CSSSASGTGMESKGNTIYF. The chain joins TRBV7-9 to TRBJ1-3; TRBD1 matches at 9 bases. The CDR3 is 19 amino acids. Germline loops: CDR1 SEHNR, CDR2 FQNEAQ (reference sequence).

This sequence joins TRBV11-2 and TRBJ2-2; 13 bases fit TRBD2. The CDR3 spans 17 residues. The junction had 6 bases not matched to a gene; V was cut back by 1 base and J by 7 bases. The V gene's germline CDR1 is SGHAT and CDR2 FQNNGV. The CDR3 sequence: CASSLGGLAGVVGELFF. CDR3 in DNA: TGTGCCAGCAGCTTAGGTGGACTAGCGGGAGTGGTCGGGGAGCTGTTTTTT.

The rearrangement links TRBV7-8 to TRBJ2-1; unclear D gene. Trimming removed 3 bases from V and 7 bases from J, with 4 bases in between. This CDR3 has 11 residues. In germline, CDR1 is SGHVS, CDR2 FQNEAQ. The CDR3 coding sequence is TGTGCCAGCAGCTTCCAGAATGAGCAGTTCTTC. Translated: CASSFQNEQFF.

The chain employs TRBV28 and TRBJ2-7; TRBD1 matches at 12 bases. The germline V gene has CDR1 MDHEN and CDR2 SYDVKM. This CDR3 is 17 amino acids long. Germline trimming cut 2 bases from V and 2 bases from J; bases unmatched to any gene: 7. The CDR3: CASSLLGTGGFPYEQYF. CDR3 nucleotide sequence: TGTGCCAGCAGTTTACTCGGGACAGGGGGCTTCCCCTACGAGCAGTACTTC.

This chain uses TRBV4-1 with TRBJ2-5, with 9 bases aligning to TRBD1. The CDR3 loop spans 15 amino acids. Trimming removed 3 bases from V and 5 bases from J; junction bases left unmatched: 7. CDR1 and CDR2 (germline): MGHRA, YSYEKL. The CDR3 here is CASSQSGTGRETQYF. DNA of the CDR3: TGCGCCAGCAGCCAGTCCGGGACAGGGAGGGAGACCCAGTACTTC.

A single count supports this clone. The CDR3 protein is CASSGATNEKLFF. CDR3 bases: TGTGCCAGCTCCGGAGCAACTAATGAAAAACTGTTTTTT. The chain employs TRBV18 and TRBJ1-4; D not certain. The CDR3 extends over 13 amino acids. V was clipped by 6 bases and J by 0 bases, with 5 bases between them. CDR1 is KGHSH, CDR2 LQKENI, per germline.

J is TRBJ2-3 and V is TRBV9; maybe TRBD2 (5 bases). The CDR3 has 18 amino acids. The ends were cut back, 4 bases at V and 3 bases at J, with 24 bases in the middle. In germline, CDR1 is SGDLS, CDR2 YYNGEE. CDR3 residues: CASSSIFGRGGVTDTQYF. As DNA, the CDR3 is TGTGCCAGCAGCTCTATATTTGGGAGAGGAGGAGTTACAGATACGCAGTATTTT.

This chain links TRBV27 with TRBJ2-2; 8 bases are shared with TRBD2. Germline-derived CDR1 and CDR2 are MNHEY and SMNVEV (reference sequence). V lost 6 bases, J lost 2 bases, and 8 bases stayed unmatched. This CDR3 comprises 16 residues. Here the CDR3 DNA reads TGTGCCAGCAGCGCGCGAGCGGGGGCCAACACCGGGGAGCTGTTTTTT. Translated, it gives CASSARAGANTGELFF.

V gene TRBV10-3 combines with J gene TRBJ2-3, with TRBD2 matching 13 bases. Germline assignment: CDR1 ENHRY and CDR2 SYGVKD. The CDR3 is made up of 17 amino acids. Losses at the gene ends were 6 bases for V and 2 bases for J; bases not matched to a gene: 8. The CDR3 sequence is CAISGGTSGAFTDTQYF. The CDR3 region has the DNA TGTGCCATCAGCGGAGGGACTAGCGGGGCTTTCACAGATACGCAGTATTTT.

The chain has TRBV19 and TRBJ1-4, with 10 bases that match TRBD1. V shed 9 bases, J shed 11 bases, and the junction held 12 bases outside the gene matches. Germline assignment: CDR1 LNHDA and CDR2 SQIVND (reference sequence). The CDR3 totals 14 residues. CDR3 DNA sequence: TGTGCCAGCACCGTGGGACAGGGGAATAGGAAACTGTTTTTT. It is translated as CASTVGQGNRKLFF.

CDR3 in DNA: TGTGCCTGGACCGACAGGAGCACAGATACGCAGTATTTT. It translates to CAWTDRSTDTQYF. This chain links TRBV30 with TRBJ2-3, with a possible D match to TRBD1 (6 bases). Germline-derived CDR1 and CDR2 are GTSNPN and SVGIG (reference sequence). V lost 4 bases and J 0 bases, leaving 8 bases between the germline ends. CDR3 length equals 13 residues.

The chain is built from TRBV5-6 and TRBJ2-3, with TRBD1 matching over 7 bases. Germline V CDR1 and CDR2: SGHDT, YYEEEE. Trimming cost V 3 bases and J 2 bases; bases outside gene matches: 12. The CDR3 contains 17 residues. The CDR3 sequence is CASSSHVSGGNTDTQYF. The CDR3 DNA reads as TGTGCCAGCAGCTCCCACGTATCAGGGGGAAACACAGATACGCAGTATTTT.

The chain recombines TRBV12-5 with TRBJ2-6; D gene uncertain. The germline V gene has CDR1 LGHNT and CDR2 FRNRAP. Between the trimmed V and J ends, which lost 7 bases and 3 bases, there was a span of 7 bases. The length of the CDR3 is 13 residues. CDR3 sequence reads: CASVEVGANVLTF. The DNA of the CDR3 is TGTGCTAGTGTAGAGGTTGGGGCCAACGTCCTGACTTTC.

The gene calls are TRBV27 and TRBJ1-2; 9 bases line up with TRBD1. V lost 4 bases and J lost 7; bases outside the gene matches: 10. The CDR3 is made up of 15 amino acids. Per germline, CDR1 MNHEY and CDR2 SMNVEV (reference sequence). CDR3 coding DNA: TGTGCCAGCAGTTCCCACGGGACAGGGAGCAGTGGCTACACCTTC. It specifies CASSSHGTGSSGYTF.

This chain connects TRBV5-6 to TRBJ1-2; D is possibly TRBD1 (5 bases). Trimming took off 2 bases at V and 1 base at J, with 9 bases between the two ends. This CDR3 region has 14 residues. From germline, CDR1 is SGHDT and CDR2 YYEEEE. DNA of the CDR3: TGTGCCAGCAGCTTCGCAGGGTATAACTATGGCTACACCTTC. It specifies CASSFAGYNYGYTF. The whole variable domain, filled in from reference TRBV5-6 and TRBJ1-2, reads DAGVTQSPTHLIKTRGQQVTLRCSPKSGHDTVSWYQQALGQGPQFIFQYYEEEERQRGNFPDRFSGHQFPNYSSELNVNALLLGDSALYLCASSFAGYNYGYTFGSGTRLTVV.

The chain links TRBV30 to TRBJ1-6; perhaps TRBD1 as D (6 bases). The CDR3 loop spans 13 amino acids. CDR1 is GTSNPN and CDR2 is SVGIG in the germline V gene (reference sequence). V was shortened by 1 base and J by 11 bases, with 12 bases between the two germline ends. CDR3 protein: CAWSARGETPLHF. The CDR3 DNA sequence: TGTGCCTGGAGTGCCAGGGGAGAGACACCCCTCCACTTT.

The count of this clone is one. The genes are TRBV7-9 and TRBJ2-1, with 7 nucleotides matching TRBD2. The CDR3 runs to 15 residues. Trimming at V came to 7 bases and at J to 6 bases, leaving 12 bases not matched to a gene. Per germline, CDR1 SEHNR and CDR2 FQNEAQ (reference sequence). The CDR3 here is CASTQPGTMGNEQFF. The DNA for the CDR3 is TGTGCCAGCACCCAACCGGGGACTATGGGCAATGAGCAGTTCTTC.

V usage is TRBV27 and J usage is TRBJ2-3, with 11 nucleotides matching TRBD2. The CDR3 extends over 17 amino acids. The germline V gene has CDR1 MNHEY and CDR2 SMNVEV (reference sequence). V was pared by 0 bases and J by 2 bases, with 4 bases of the junction left unmatched. The CDR3 region is CASSLSASGGSTDTQYF. The CDR3 DNA reads as TGTGCCAGCAGTTTATCAGCTAGCGGGGGGTCCACAGATACGCAGTATTTT.

The sample holds a few counts of this clone. V and J are TRBV14 and TRBJ2-7, with no clear D. Trimming took off 11 bases at V and 3 bases at J, with 20 bases between the two ends. Germline V lookup: CDR1 SGHDN, CDR2 FVKESK. The CDR3 totals 14 residues. CDR3 coding DNA: TGTGCCCCAACCACCCAGTTCCCTGACTACGAGCAGTACTTC. As protein: CAPTTQFPDYEQYF.

The CDR3 DNA reads as TGTGCCAGCAGTTTATCGATCGTCTATATCTACAATGAGCAGTTCTTC. Amino acids: CASSLSIVYIYNEQFF. The rearrangement uses TRBV27 and TRBJ2-1; no definite D call. The V gene lost 0 bases and the J gene lost 3 bases, with 12 bases spanning the gap. Germline assignment: CDR1 MNHEY and CDR2 SMNVEV (reference sequence). There are 16 residues in the CDR3.

The sample holds a few counts of this clone. The chain uses TRBV5-1 and TRBJ2-5; 9 nucleotides align to TRBD2. Per germline, CDR1 SGHRS and CDR2 YFSETQ. This CDR3 spans 14 amino acids. Unmatched junction bases numbered 4, after V lost 2 bases and J lost 5 bases. In DNA, the CDR3 is TGCGCCAGCAGCTTTTCTAGCGGGGCGGAGACCCAGTACTTC. It is translated as CASSFSSGAETQYF.

The rearrangement links TRBV13 to TRBJ2-7, with 10 bases aligning to TRBD1. This CDR3 comprises 14 residues. With 5 bases clipped from V and 3 bases from J, the junction kept 4 bases outside the gene matches. The germline CDR1 and CDR2 sequences are PRHDT and FYEKMQ (reference sequence). CDR3 coding DNA: TGTGCCAGCAGCCCCCGGGACAGGGGCTACGAGCAGTACTTC. This sequence encodes CASSPRDRGYEQYF.